This T cell receptor (beta chain) comes out of a study of blood T cell repertoires in COVID-19. Repertoires were generated with immunoSEQ multiplex PCR, while TCRdb's copy carries only in-frame clones and drops some. Of 300,000 to 400,000 clones in the sample, approximately 86% were seen once. The CDR3 consists of 14 residues. The germline V gene encodes CDR1 SGHRS and CDR2 YFSETQ. V shed 0 bases and J 3 bases; nucleotides not matched to a gene: 3. Sequencing used PBMCs or T cells enriched from blood (not recorded which). The chain is built from TRBV5-1 and TRBJ2-7; TRBD1 agrees at 7 bases. The receptor was isolated from a woman aged 40 to 50 with acute COVID-19. The CDR3 DNA reads as TGCGCCAGCAGCTTGGAGGCAGGGGGCTACGAGCAGTACTTC. Its protein is CASSLEAGGYEQYF.